Sequencing of this T cell receptor delta chain was carried out in a study of gamma-delta chains in newborns, infants, children. Study-wide context: Innate gammadelta T cells reportedly expand polyclonally right after birth, driven by microbial exposure, per the title.

The CDR3 is made up of 18 amino acids. J gave up 0 bases and V 1 base, and 4 bases lay outside the gene matches. Germline CDR1 GEAIGNYY, CDR2 EKD. In its sample, this clone ranks as medium-sized (0.01 to 0.1%). Other DNA sequences within the sample encode an identical CDR3. TCRdb reanalysed the reads with CATT. The sample has around 5,900 delta-chain clones, roughly 14% seen once. The J gene is TRDJ3, the V gene TRDV2, with 8 bases fitting TRDD3. The receptor comes from a child who was a newborn, infant or young child, either healthy, febrile or measles-vaccinated (not recorded which). Sample: blood, taken at baseline. CDR3 region: CACDTGGYSSWDTRQMFF. CDR3 DNA sequence: TGTGCCTGTGACACAGGGGGATATAGCTCCTGGGACACCCGACAGATGTTTTTC.